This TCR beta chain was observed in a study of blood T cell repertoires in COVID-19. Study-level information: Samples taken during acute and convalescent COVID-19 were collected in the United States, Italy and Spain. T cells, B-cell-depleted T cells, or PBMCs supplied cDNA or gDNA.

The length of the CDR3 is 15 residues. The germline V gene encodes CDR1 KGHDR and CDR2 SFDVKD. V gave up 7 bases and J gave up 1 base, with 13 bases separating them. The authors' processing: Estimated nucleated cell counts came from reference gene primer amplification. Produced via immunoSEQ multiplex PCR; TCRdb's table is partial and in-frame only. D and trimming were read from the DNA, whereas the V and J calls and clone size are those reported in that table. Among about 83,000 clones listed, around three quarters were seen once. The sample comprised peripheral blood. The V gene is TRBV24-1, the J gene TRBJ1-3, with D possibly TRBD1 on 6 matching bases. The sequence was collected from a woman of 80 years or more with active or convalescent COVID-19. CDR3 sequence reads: CATRHDRSSGNTIYF. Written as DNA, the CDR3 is TGTGCCACCAGGCACGACAGGTCTTCTGGAAACACCATATATTTT.